One and the same sample provided the 27 T cell receptor beta chains below, sequenced in a study of cytotoxic CD8 clonotypes in ibrutinib-treated CLL. Clones were read by immunoSEQ multiplex PCR, and TCRdb kept only the in-frame ones, dropping some. The sample comprises 150,000 or so clones, around 76% of which are singletons, and around 4.9% rests with the top ten. Sequences were derived from PBMCs, sampled after 24 months of ibrutinib treatment. Source of these receptors: a human donor with chronic lymphocytic leukemia.

The chain recombines TRBV11-2 with TRBJ2-5, with 9 bases that match TRBD2. Germline CDR1 and CDR2: SGHAT and FQNNGV. The CDR3 extends over 17 amino acids. V was pared by 0 bases and J by 0 bases, with 5 bases of the junction left unmatched. CDR3 sequence: CASSLERLAGYQETQYF. The CDR3 DNA is TGTGCCAGCAGCTTAGAACGGCTAGCGGGATACCAAGAGACCCAGTACTTC.

The chain couples TRBV28 to TRBJ1-1, with D hard to call. V was trimmed by 5 bases and J by 0 bases, leaving 7 bases between them. The CDR3 totals 13 residues. Per the germline V gene, CDR1 is MDHEN and CDR2 is SYDVKM. The CDR3 loop is CASSPRMNTEAFF. The CDR3, as DNA: TGTGCCAGCAGTCCCAGGATGAACACTGAAGCTTTCTTT.

This rearrangement joins TRBV6-5 to TRBJ2-3, with TRBD2 matching over 10 bases. The CDR3 spans 15 residues. V lost 6 bases and J lost 6; bases outside the gene matches: 9. Germline CDR1 and CDR2: MNHEY and SVGAGI. CDR3 sequence (DNA): TGTGCCAGCAGACCCCTAGCGGGGGCCTTGGATACGCAGTATTTT. This gives the protein CASRPLAGALDTQYF.

The chain recombines TRBV5-4 with TRBJ2-3; D call uncertain. CDR3 length: 14 residues. V was clipped by 2 bases and J by 0 bases, with 7 bases between them. Per germline, CDR1 SGHNT and CDR2 YYREEE (reference sequence). The CDR3: CASSFPPSTDTQYF. CDR3 nucleotides: TGTGCCAGCAGCTTCCCCCCTAGCACAGATACGCAGTATTTT.

The V call is TRBV7-2, the J call TRBJ2-2; weak D call: TRBD2 (5 bases). Germline CDR1 SGHTA, CDR2 FQGNSA. V was cut by 5 bases and J by 4 bases, with 14 bases left in between. The CDR3 sequence is 15 residues long. The chain's CDR3 is CASSPGFVPTGELFF. The DNA for the CDR3 is TGTGCCAGCAGCCCGGGGTTCGTCCCCACCGGGGAGCTGTTTTTT.

This clone showed up just once. This chain links TRBV2 with TRBJ1-4, with a possible D match to TRBD1 (6 bases). The germline V and J ends were trimmed by 7 bases and 4 bases, with 10 bases remaining between them. Germline V lookup: CDR1 SNHLY, CDR2 FYNNEI. The CDR3 covers 13 residues. CDR3 nucleotide sequence: TGTGCCAGCAACCCGGGACATAATGAAAAACTGTTTTTT. This encodes CASNPGHNEKLFF.

The gene calls are TRBV5-1 and TRBJ1-2; D unresolved. This CDR3 has 11 amino acids. The V gene's germline CDR1 is SGHRS and CDR2 YFSETQ. V lost 9 bases, J lost 2 bases, and 8 bases lay in between. Here the CDR3 DNA reads TGCGCCACCCAGGACAACTATGGCTACACCTTC. Translating gives CATQDNYGYTF.

CDR3 sequence reads: CASSGRKQQYQETQYF. The CDR3 DNA is TGTGCCAGCTCCGGTCGGAAGCAGCAGTACCAAGAGACCCAGTACTTC. This rearrangement joins TRBV18 to TRBJ2-5; D gene uncertain. The CDR3 sequence is 16 residues long. With 6 bases removed from V and 0 bases from J, the gap between germline ends came to 17 bases. Looked up from germline, CDR1 is KGHSH and CDR2 is LQKENI. Supplemented by reference TRBV18 and TRBJ2-5, the full variable domain reads NAGVMQNPRHLVRRRGQEARLRCSPMKGHSHVYWYRQLPEEGLKFMVYLQKENIIDESGMPKERFSAEFPKEGPSILRIQQVVRGDSAAYFCASSGRKQQYQETQYFGPGTRLLVL.

V usage is TRBV23-1 and J usage is TRBJ2-1, with D unclear. TRBV23-1 belongs to the ORF category, with a function that is uncertain. The length of the CDR3 is 12 residues. V was cut by 1 base and J by 8 bases, with 6 bases left in between. In nucleotides, the CDR3 is TGCGCCAGCAGTCAATTGGGCCATGAGCAGTTCTTC. Translated: CASSQLGHEQFF.

This chain links TRBV18 with TRBJ1-2; D is unclear. Trimming removed 0 bases from V and 4 bases from J, with 12 bases in between. Germline V gives CDR1 KGHSH, CDR2 LQKENI. The length of the CDR3 is 15 residues. The CDR3 region is CASSPPGSLGYGYTF. The CDR3 DNA reads TGTGCCAGCTCACCACCGGGCAGCCTGGGCTATGGCTACACCTTC.

This clone was counted a few times. V and J are TRBV5-1 and TRBJ2-1; D is unclear. CDR1 and CDR2 from the germline V gene are SGHRS and YFSETQ. CDR3 length: 13 residues. The ends were cut back, 4 bases at V and 6 bases at J, with 11 bases in the middle. The CDR3, as DNA: TGCGCCAGCAGCGTGGCCCAGTCCAATGAGCAGTTCTTC. The encoded protein is CASSVAQSNEQFF.

This clone was counted a few times. This chain uses TRBV27 with TRBJ2-5, with 10 bases identical to TRBD1. The CDR3 is 17 amino acids. CDR1 and CDR2 from the germline V gene are MNHEY and SMNVEV (reference sequence). The trim removed 4 bases at V and 5 bases at J, leaving 13 bases unmatched. CDR3 region: CASSSDQRQGAWETQYF. The CDR3 DNA sequence: TGTGCCAGCAGTTCCGACCAACGACAGGGGGCTTGGGAGACCCAGTACTTC.

The CDR3 region has the DNA TGTGCCAGTAGTGCTAACCGACTAGCGGGAGTGCCAGATACGCAGTATTTT. This sequence encodes CASSANRLAGVPDTQYF. The gene calls are TRBV19 and TRBJ2-3; 12 bases map to TRBD2. This CDR3 region has 17 residues. Germline V CDR1 and CDR2: LNHDA, SQIVND (reference sequence). J lost 4 bases, V lost 5 bases, and 10 bases had no gene match.

This chain joins TRBV27 and TRBJ2-1; 7 bases line up with TRBD2. Trimming at V came to 8 bases and at J to 8 bases, leaving 6 bases not matched to a gene. The germline V gene has CDR1 MNHEY and CDR2 SMNVEV (reference sequence). The CDR3 has 12 residues. In nucleotides, the CDR3 is TGTGCCAGCGGATGGACTAGGGATGAGCAGTTCTTC. It translates to CASGWTRDEQFF.

The rearrangement uses TRBV29-1 and TRBJ2-1; 8 bases map to TRBD1. CDR1 and CDR2 from the germline V gene are SQVTM and ANQGSEA. The CDR3 consists of 15 residues. The trim removed 7 bases at V and 7 bases at J, leaving 15 bases unmatched. The CDR3 region is CSAPPGAGGGNEQFF. CDR3 sequence (DNA): TGCAGCGCCCCCCCCGGGGCAGGGGGCGGGAATGAGCAGTTCTTC.

The rearrangement uses TRBV6-5 and TRBJ2-1; perhaps TRBD2 as D (7 bases). Germline values: CDR1 MNHEY, CDR2 SVGAGI. CDR3 size: 15 residues. The germline V and J ends were trimmed by 6 bases and 7 bases, with 19 bases remaining between them. The CDR3 DNA sequence: TGTGCCAGCAGACCCCCGGGGGGCCCGTGGAATGAGCAGTTCTTC. Its protein product is CASRPPGGPWNEQFF.

The genes are TRBV4-3 and TRBJ2-3; 9 bases map to TRBD2. The CDR3 runs 13 residues. Germline assignment: CDR1 LGHNA and CDR2 YSLEER. Here the CDR3 reads CGRREGRGDTQYF. CDR3 sequence (DNA): TGCGGCCGGCGGGAGGGCCGGGGGGATACGCAGTATTTT.

This sequence joins TRBV4-1 and TRBJ1-2; D is unresolved. CDR1 is MGHRA, CDR2 YSYEKL, per germline. The CDR3 loop spans 13 amino acids. The germline V and J ends were trimmed by 0 bases and 8 bases, with 10 bases remaining between them. The CDR3 loop reads CASSQDGFYGYTF. The CDR3 DNA sequence: TGCGCCAGCAGCCAAGATGGGTTTTACGGCTACACCTTC.

This clone was counted a single time. The V and J genes are TRBV5-1 and TRBJ2-3, with 8 bases that match TRBD2. In germline, CDR1 is SGHRS, CDR2 YFSETQ. The CDR3 sequence is 15 residues long. J lost 2 bases, V lost 4 bases, and 6 bases had no gene match. As DNA, the CDR3 is TGCGCCAGCAGCCCAACGCGGGGGGACACAGATACGCAGTATTTT. Protein: CASSPTRGDTDTQYF.

The rearrangement links TRBV27 to TRBJ2-7; weak D call: TRBD1 (7 bases). CDR3 size: 15 residues. CDR1 is MNHEY and CDR2 is SMNVEV in the germline V gene (reference sequence). Between the trimmed V and J ends, which lost 6 bases and 5 bases, there was a span of 20 bases. CDR3 DNA sequence: TGTGCCAGCAGGGCCTTAGGGACAGCGGGCCACGAGCAGTACTTC. Its translation: CASRALGTAGHEQYF.

This clone appeared a single time. The chain uses TRBV10-1 and TRBJ1-2; 8 bases are shared with TRBD1. This CDR3 region has 16 residues. The V gene end was trimmed by 5 bases and the J gene end by 7 bases; junction bases not matched to a gene: 15. The germline V gene has CDR1 WNHNN and CDR2 SYGVQD (reference sequence). The CDR3 is CASSPRTGFGPRGYTF. CDR3 nucleotide sequence: TGCGCCAGCAGTCCCCGGACAGGGTTCGGCCCTCGTGGCTACACCTTC.

The chain couples TRBV28 to TRBJ1-2; D unclear. CDR3 length equals 13 residues. The germline V gene encodes CDR1 MDHEN and CDR2 SYDVKM. The ends were cut back, 7 bases at V and 0 bases at J, with 9 bases in the middle. The CDR3 DNA reads TGTGCCAGCACCGCCCGGGCTAACTATGGCTACACCTTC. It codes for CASTARANYGYTF.

Only a few counts were recorded for this clone. The rearrangement links TRBV18 to TRBJ2-7; TRBD1 matches 7 bases. Germline values: CDR1 KGHSH, CDR2 LQKENI. The CDR3 runs to 16 residues. V trimming: 3 bases; J trimming: 2 bases; junction bases outside the gene matches: 10. Here the CDR3 reads CASSPPRTGLAYEQYF. The CDR3 DNA sequence: TGTGCCAGCTCACCCCCCCGGACAGGTCTCGCCTACGAGCAGTACTTC.

This clone was detected a few times. Other nucleotide sequences from this sample produce the same CDR3. The chain has TRBV7-3 and TRBJ2-1; tentatively, D is TRBD1 or TRBD2 (5 bases each). CDR1 SGHTA and CDR2 FQGTGA come from the germline V gene. The CDR3 length is 14 residues. Trimming left V 1 base short and J 3 bases short, with 7 bases between. The CDR3 spells CASSLRGSYNEQFF. DNA for the CDR3: TGTGCCAGCAGCTTAAGGGGGAGCTACAATGAGCAGTTCTTC.

This clone was counted once. This rearrangement joins TRBV14 to TRBJ1-4, with 11 positions matching TRBD1. V was clipped by 4 bases and J by 11 bases; unmatched bases: 9. This CDR3 comprises 15 residues. Germline V gives CDR1 SGHDN, CDR2 FVKESK. The CDR3, as DNA: TGTGCCAGCAGCCCCCCCGGGACAGGGGGTTGGAAACTGTTTTTT. Protein: CASSPPGTGGWKLFF.

This chain connects TRBV6-5 to TRBJ2-7, with D hard to call. This CDR3 has 12 residues. V was pared by 5 bases and J by 6 bases, with 11 bases between. Germline V gene sequence: CDR1 MNHEY, CDR2 SVGAGI. CDR3 protein: CASSPVGAEQYF. The CDR3 DNA reads as TGTGCCAGCAGTCCGGTGGGCGCCGAGCAGTACTTC.

J is TRBJ1-3 and V is TRBV19; D may be TRBD1 (6 bases). V was clipped by 7 bases and J by 4 bases, with 14 bases between them. The CDR3 contains 14 residues. Germline V gene data show CDR1 as LNHDA and CDR2 as SQIVND (reference sequence). The CDR3 DNA reads TGTGCCAGTACCGCCGGGGGGGCCGGAAACACCATATATTTT. This translates into CASTAGGAGNTIYF.